The 19 T cell receptor beta chains listed next were all sequenced from one sample in a study of cytomegalovirus exposure and HLA in healthy donors. The PCR was carried out with 60 Vbeta primers and 13 Jbeta primers. Some clones are missing from TCRdb's copy, which holds only in-frame ones; the method was immunoSEQ multiplex PCR. Of around 94,000 clones listed, approximately 80% are singletons. Sample: PBMCs. These receptors were obtained from a woman aged 40 to 49 in good health and CMV-seronegative.

The V gene is TRBV6-5, the J gene TRBJ1-6; 7 positions match TRBD1. V shed 1 base and J 7 bases; nucleotides not matched to a gene: 4. Germline V gene lookup returns CDR1 MNHEY and CDR2 SVGAGI. The CDR3 is 15 amino acids. CDR3 protein: CASSYFGTDNSPLHF. Here the CDR3 DNA reads TGTGCCAGCAGTTACTTTGGGACAGACAATTCACCCCTCCACTTT.

The J gene is TRBJ2-3, the V gene TRBV4-1; no firm D call. CDR1 and CDR2 from the germline V gene are MGHRA and YSYEKL. Trimming removed 4 bases from V and 0 bases from J, with 11 bases in between. The CDR3 runs 15 residues. The CDR3 protein is CASSLETYSTDTQYF. The CDR3 DNA sequence: TGCGCCAGCAGCCTCGAGACATACAGCACAGATACGCAGTATTTT.

The rearrangement joins TRBV4-1 to TRBJ1-1, with 7 bases fitting TRBD1. After removal of 3 bases from V and 6 bases from J, the junction contained 7 bases not matched to a gene. The CDR3 loop spans 14 amino acids. Germline V gives CDR1 MGHRA, CDR2 YSYEKL. CDR3 amino acids: CASSHPRQGAEAFF. The DNA for the CDR3 is TGCGCCAGCAGCCACCCCCGACAGGGTGCTGAAGCTTTCTTT.

This clone was counted only a few times. The rearrangement joins TRBV10-3 to TRBJ2-3, with 9 bases lining up with TRBD2. After removal of 7 bases from V and 2 bases from J, the junction contained 7 bases not matched to a gene. Germline values: CDR1 ENHRY, CDR2 SYGVKD. CDR3 length equals 15 residues. The chain's CDR3 is CAIMAPSGDTDTQYF. The CDR3 bases are TGTGCCATCATGGCCCCTAGCGGGGACACAGATACGCAGTATTTT.

The chain combines TRBV6-1 with TRBJ1-2; D is unresolved. Trimming cost V 7 bases and J 3 bases, with 9 bases left between them. Per germline, CDR1 MNHNS and CDR2 SASEGT. The CDR3 loop spans 12 amino acids. CDR3 region: CASTGEDYGYTF. Written as DNA, the CDR3 is TGTGCCAGCACGGGTGAGGACTATGGCTACACCTTC.

In its sample, this clone was seen once. This chain's CDR3 is CASSSPGQDNSPLHF. The CDR3 DNA is TGTGCCAGCAGCTCCCCGGGACAGGATAATTCACCCCTCCACTTT. The chain carries TRBV7-9 and TRBJ1-6, with 8 bases lining up with TRBD1. Germline V gene data show CDR1 as SEHNR and CDR2 as FQNEAQ (reference sequence). The CDR3 extends over 15 amino acids. Trimming took 4 bases from V and 5 from J; bases not matched to a gene: 4.

This chain uses TRBV18 with TRBJ2-5, with D possibly matching TRBD1 (6 bases). Per the germline V gene, CDR1 is KGHSH and CDR2 is LQKENI. V lost 5 bases and J 1 base, leaving 14 bases between the germline ends. The CDR3 sequence is 15 residues long. The CDR3 region is CASSSVTGFQETQYF. CDR3 bases: TGTGCCAGCTCATCAGTGACAGGCTTCCAAGAGACCCAGTACTTC.

The chain joins TRBV4-1 to TRBJ2-7; 11 bases are shared with TRBD1. Germline loops: CDR1 MGHRA, CDR2 YSYEKL. V lost 5 bases, J lost 6 bases, and 3 bases stayed unmatched. There are 13 residues in the CDR3. The CDR3 bases are TGCGCCAGCAGCTGGGACAGGGGGGGCGAGCAGTACTTC. Residues: CASSWDRGGEQYF.

J is TRBJ1-5 and V is TRBV5-8; the match to TRBD1 covers 10 bases. CDR1 and CDR2 (germline): SGHTS, YDEGEE. Trimming took 0 bases from V and 6 from J; bases not matched to a gene: 3. CDR3 size: 15 residues. CDR3 DNA sequence: TGTGCCAGCAGCTTGGGACAGGGGGCGGGTCAGCCCCAGCATTTT. Translation: CASSLGQGAGQPQHF.

The count of this clone is one. This sequence joins TRBV2 and TRBJ2-3; 8 nucleotides align to TRBD1. This CDR3 has 13 residues. With V trimmed by 7 bases and J by 4 bases, 4 bases remained unmatched. Germline lookup yields CDR1 SNHLY and CDR2 FYNNEI. The CDR3 DNA follows: TGTGCCAGCACCAGGACAGGGCCAGATACGCAGTATTTT. This translates into CASTRTGPDTQYF. Complete variable domain (other parts from reference TRBV2 and TRBJ2-3): EPEVTQTPSHQVTQMGQEVILRCVPISNHLYFYWYRQILGQKVEFLVSFYNNEISEKSEIFDDQFSVERPDGSNFTLKIRSTKLEDSAMYFCASTRTGPDTQYFGPGTRLTVL.

The genes are TRBV5-6 and TRBJ2-7; 10 nucleotides line up with TRBD1. Germline CDR1 is SGHDT and CDR2 is YYEEEE. The CDR3 runs to 15 residues. J was trimmed by 2 bases and V by 4 bases; bases with no gene match: 6. The CDR3 protein is CASSTSGTGAYEQYF. CDR3 bases: TGTGCCAGCAGCACTTCCGGGACAGGGGCCTACGAGCAGTACTTC.

The genes are TRBV6-5 and TRBJ1-2; a possible D gene is TRBD1 (6 bases). Germline CDR1 reads MNHEY; CDR2 reads SVGAGI. Trimming shortened V by 2 bases and J by 2 bases, and 12 bases separated the two germline ends. The CDR3 covers 15 residues. CDR3: CASSYRGGANYGYTF. CDR3 nucleotide sequence: TGTGCCAGCAGTTACAGGGGGGGCGCAAACTATGGCTACACCTTC.

The V gene is TRBV11-2, the J gene TRBJ1-2; 7 bases match TRBD1. The CDR3 sequence is 14 residues long. The germline gives CDR1 SGHAT, CDR2 FQNNGV. J gave up 5 bases and V 1 base, and 4 bases lay outside the gene matches. The DNA of the CDR3 is TGTGCCAGCAGCTTAGGCGTCAGGGGGTATGGCTACACCTTC. The encoded protein is CASSLGVRGYGYTF.

The chain has TRBV5-1 and TRBJ1-2, with 7 bases aligning to TRBD1. This CDR3 is 16 amino acids long. CDR1 SGHRS and CDR2 YFSETQ come from the germline V gene. The V segment lost 1 base and the J segment 2 bases; nucleotides outside the gene matches: 8. CDR3 region: CASSLTSRGTNYGYTF. The CDR3 nucleotides read TGCGCCAGCAGCTTGACTTCCAGGGGGACCAACTATGGCTACACCTTC.

The chain is built from TRBV27 and TRBJ2-5; 10 bases map to TRBD2. CDR3 length: 18 residues. Germline values: CDR1 MNHEY, CDR2 SMNVEV (reference sequence). The V and J ends lost 2 bases and 5 bases, in that order; junction bases with no gene match: 14. CDR3 region: CASSLGYKGASGGETQYF. The CDR3 nucleotides read TGTGCCAGCAGTTTAGGTTATAAGGGGGCTAGCGGGGGTGAGACCCAGTACTTC.

The chain carries TRBV6-5 and TRBJ1-4; 9 nucleotides agree with TRBD1. The length of the CDR3 is 15 residues. In germline, CDR1 is MNHEY, CDR2 SVGAGI. V gave up 6 bases and J gave up 8 bases; unmatched junction bases: 10. CDR3 protein: CASRSRQGVREKLFF. As DNA, the CDR3 is TGTGCCAGCAGATCGCGACAGGGGGTGAGGGAAAAACTGTTTTTT.

The chain's CDR3 is CSGYGPIGQGGTGELFF. The CDR3 bases are TGCAGCGGATACGGACCAATCGGACAGGGGGGTACCGGGGAGCTGTTTTTT. The rearrangement uses TRBV29-1 and TRBJ2-2, with 10 bases identical to TRBD1. Germline CDR1 and CDR2: SQVTM and ANQGSEA. V lost 7 bases to trimming and J lost 5 bases; unmatched junction nucleotides: 16. CDR3 size: 17 residues.

This sequence joins TRBV2 and TRBJ1-5; D gene uncertain. The CDR3 totals 13 residues. V gave up 6 bases and J gave up 4 bases, with 10 bases separating them. The germline V gene has CDR1 SNHLY and CDR2 FYNNEI. The CDR3 spells CASSPGPNQPQHF. The CDR3 nucleotides are TGTGCCAGCAGCCCAGGTCCTAATCAGCCCCAGCATTTT.

The chain joins TRBV11-3 to TRBJ2-5, with 10 bases aligning to TRBD2. Germline V gene sequence: CDR1 SGHNT, CDR2 YENEEA. This CDR3 has 16 amino acids. V gave up 5 bases and J gave up 3 bases; unmatched junction bases: 9. Here the CDR3 DNA reads TGTGCCAGCAGCGACCCTAGCGGGGGTACAGAAGAGACCCAGTACTTC. Protein: CASSDPSGGTEETQYF.